This record looks at one T cell receptor (beta chain) sequence and its context. Its specificity is unknown. These data belong to a study of shared clonotypes between healthy human individuals. Broader study findings: Naive subsets typically showed greater estimated richness than memory subsets.

Trimming removed 5 bases at V and 1 base at J, with 12 bases between. Per the germline V gene, CDR1 is SGHRS and CDR2 is YFSETQ. There are 14 residues in the CDR3. Clones were sequenced by immunoSEQ multiplex PCR, and TCRdb holds only the in-frame ones, with some missing. The sample holds 2.3 million or so clones, 93% seen once. This clonotype originated in a man aged 18 to 35 in good health. Some clones in this sample may be carry-over from other donors' samples. V gene TRBV5-1 combines with J gene TRBJ2-5; D is uncertain. The sequenced sample was naive CD4+ T cells from PBMCs. Subset specified: CD45RA+ positively selected. In DNA form, the CDR3 reads TGCGCCAGCAGGGAATCCAGCGCCCAAGAGACCCAGTACTTC. This translates into CASRESSAQETQYF.